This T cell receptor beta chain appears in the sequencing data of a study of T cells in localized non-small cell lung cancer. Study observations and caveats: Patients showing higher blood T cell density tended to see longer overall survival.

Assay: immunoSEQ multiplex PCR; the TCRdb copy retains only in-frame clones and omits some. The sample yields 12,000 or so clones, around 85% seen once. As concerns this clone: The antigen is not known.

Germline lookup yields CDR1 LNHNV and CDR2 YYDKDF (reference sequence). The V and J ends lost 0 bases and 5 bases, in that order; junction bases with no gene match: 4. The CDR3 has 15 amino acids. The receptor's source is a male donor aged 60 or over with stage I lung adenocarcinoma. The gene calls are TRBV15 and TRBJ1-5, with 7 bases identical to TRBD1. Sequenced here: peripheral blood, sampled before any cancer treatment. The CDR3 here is CATSRDFRGDQPQHF. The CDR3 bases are TGTGCCACCAGCAGAGATTTCAGGGGGGATCAGCCCCAGCATTTT.